These 22 T cell receptor beta chains were all obtained from the same sample, sequenced in a study of cytomegalovirus exposure and HLA in healthy donors. The study ran its PCR with 60 Vbeta and 13 Jbeta primers. The method was immunoSEQ multiplex PCR; TCRdb's version includes in-frame clones alone and lacks a portion of them. Of 170,000 or so clones listed, around 80% are singletons. Sequenced material: PBMCs. Receptor source: a woman aged 55-69 years in good health and CMV-seropositive.

J is TRBJ2-7 and V is TRBV7-9, with D perhaps matching TRBD1 (7 bases). Germline V gene sequence: CDR1 SEHNR, CDR2 FQNEAQ (reference sequence). Trimming removed 4 bases at V and 9 bases at J, with 13 bases between. The CDR3 loop spans 12 amino acids. The CDR3 protein is CASSSGGIRQYF. The CDR3 DNA sequence: TGTGCCAGCAGCTCAGGGGGGATAAGGCAGTACTTC.

The rearrangement uses TRBV18 and TRBJ2-7; no clear D. Per germline, CDR1 KGHSH and CDR2 LQKENI. The CDR3 runs 14 residues. V shed 0 bases and J shed 6 bases, with 12 bases lying between them. CDR3 coding DNA: TGTGCCAGCTCACCACCGTCCGGGTTCGCCGAGCAGTACTTC. This translates into CASSPPSGFAEQYF.

This chain connects TRBV9 to TRBJ2-3, with 12 bases identical to TRBD2. The CDR3 extends over 14 amino acids. J lost 6 bases, V lost 4 bases, and 3 bases had no gene match. Germline V gives CDR1 SGDLS, CDR2 YYNGEE. The CDR3 region has the DNA TGTGCCAGCAGCCCAGGACTAGCGGGGGATACGCAGTATTTT. It translates to CASSPGLAGDTQYF.

V gene TRBV28 combines with J gene TRBJ2-3, with D perhaps matching TRBD2 (7 bases). Germline V gene lookup returns CDR1 MDHEN and CDR2 SYDVKM. Trimming left V 6 bases short and J 0 bases short, with 19 bases between. There are 17 residues in the CDR3. CDR3 nucleotides: TGTGCCAGCAGCCCTAGCGGACAGAGGCGAAGCACAGATACGCAGTATTTT. As protein: CASSPSGQRRSTDTQYF. Looking up the rest from reference TRBV28 and TRBJ2-3 gives the full variable domain: DVKVTQSSRYLVKRTGEKVFLECVQDMDHENMFWYRQDPGLGLRLIYFSYDVKMKEKGDIPEGYSVSREKKERFSLILESASTNQTSMYLCASSPSGQRRSTDTQYFGPGTRLTVL.

This clone has just a few counts. The V call is TRBV7-2, the J call TRBJ1-1; TRBD1 matches at 8 bases. With V trimmed by 3 bases and J by 1 base, 7 bases remained unmatched. The CDR3 spans 16 residues. Per germline, CDR1 SGHTA and CDR2 FQGNSA. The CDR3 bases are TGTGCCAGCAGCTTGGGACAGGTTCTATCGAACACTGAAGCTTTCTTT. The encoded protein is CASSLGQVLSNTEAFF.

The chain carries TRBV19 and TRBJ2-1; TRBD2 matches 10 bases. Trimming at V came to 5 bases and at J to 0 bases, leaving 7 bases not matched to a gene. This CDR3 is 17 amino acids long. Looked up from germline, CDR1 is LNHDA and CDR2 is SQIVND (reference sequence). This chain's CDR3 is CASSLSTSGRSYNEQFF. In nucleotides, the CDR3 is TGTGCCAGTAGTCTATCGACTAGCGGGCGCTCCTACAATGAGCAGTTCTTC.

This clone has just a few counts. V usage is TRBV9 and J usage is TRBJ1-2; 7 bases are shared with TRBD1. In germline, CDR1 is SGDLS, CDR2 YYNGEE. The CDR3 contains 16 residues. With 0 bases clipped from V and 4 bases from J, the junction kept 9 bases outside the gene matches. This CDR3 is CASSVGEGARGYGYTF. CDR3 nucleotide sequence: TGTGCCAGCAGCGTAGGAGAGGGGGCGCGCGGCTATGGCTACACCTTC.

CDR3 sequence: CASSRTTAQGYTF. The CDR3 nucleotides read TGTGCCAGCTCTAGGACGACAGCTCAAGGCTACACCTTC. The chain employs TRBV27 and TRBJ1-2; tentatively, D is TRBD1 (5 bases). The CDR3 totals 13 residues. Trimming took off 8 bases at V and 8 bases at J, with 18 bases between the two ends. Per the germline V gene, CDR1 is MNHEY and CDR2 is SMNVEV (reference sequence).

This clone was seen a handful of times. The rearrangement joins TRBV7-9 to TRBJ1-2, with D unclear. From germline, CDR1 is SEHNR and CDR2 FQNEAQ (reference sequence). CDR3 size: 15 residues. Trimming stripped 2 bases from V and 5 bases from J, with 15 bases between. The CDR3 coding sequence is TGTGCCAGCAGCTTATCACAGCTTACATTTTATGGCTACACCTTC. It translates to CASSLSQLTFYGYTF.

This clone came up a few times. The gene calls are TRBV2 and TRBJ2-1; 8 nucleotides match TRBD2. The CDR3 sequence is 13 residues long. Trimming at V came to 6 bases and at J to 10 bases, leaving 8 bases not matched to a gene. Per germline, CDR1 SNHLY and CDR2 FYNNEI. CDR3 region: CASRVTSGKEQFF. CDR3 DNA: TGTGCCAGCAGGGTAACTAGCGGCAAAGAGCAGTTCTTC.

The CDR3 reads CASSLTSGSYF. The CDR3 DNA is TGTGCCAGCAGCCTTACTAGCGGGTCTTACTTC. The chain combines TRBV7-2 with TRBJ2-5, with 9 nucleotides matching TRBD2. Germline CDR1 SGHTA, CDR2 FQGNSA. Losses at the gene ends were 5 bases for V and 14 bases for J; bases not matched to a gene: 6. This CDR3 is 11 amino acids long.

The chain uses TRBV11-2 and TRBJ2-1; D call uncertain. V lost 5 bases and J 6 bases, leaving 11 bases between the germline ends. The CDR3 totals 13 residues. Germline V gene data show CDR1 as SGHAT and CDR2 as FQNNGV. This chain's CDR3 is CASSLSFLNEQFF. In DNA form, the CDR3 reads TGTGCCAGCAGCCTCTCCTTTCTCAATGAGCAGTTCTTC.

The chain combines TRBV5-1 with TRBJ1-3; D is unresolved. Deletions cut 0 bases from V and 0 bases from J, with 10 bases between. CDR1 SGHRS and CDR2 YFSETQ come from the germline V gene. The CDR3 contains 16 residues. The CDR3 coding sequence is TGCGCCAGCAGCTTGGCCGGCGGGAGCTCTGGAAACACCATATATTTT. Its protein is CASSLAGGSSGNTIYF.

The sample holds a few counts of this clone. The V call is TRBV28, the J call TRBJ1-2; D is undetermined. V gave up 2 bases and J gave up 7 bases, with 8 bases separating them. CDR1 and CDR2 from the germline V gene are MDHEN and SYDVKM. CDR3 length: 12 residues. This chain's CDR3 is CASSLVSVGYTF. CDR3 bases: TGTGCCAGCAGTTTAGTATCGGTTGGCTACACCTTC.

The chain is built from TRBV4-1 and TRBJ2-7, with a tentative D call TRBD2 (6 bases). This CDR3 contains 16 residues. Trimming took 2 bases from V and 2 from J, leaving 16 bases between them. Germline lookup yields CDR1 MGHRA and CDR2 YSYEKL. CDR3 sequence: CASSQYSSGPTYEQYF. CDR3 DNA sequence: TGCGCCAGCAGCCAATATTCCAGCGGGCCGACCTACGAGCAGTACTTC.

The J gene is TRBJ2-5, the V gene TRBV5-1; 7 bases map to TRBD1. Germline trimming cut 6 bases from V and 2 bases from J; bases unmatched to any gene: 7. The CDR3 spans 14 residues. The germline gives CDR1 SGHRS, CDR2 YFSETQ. The CDR3 bases are TGCGCCAGCAACCCGGACAGGCTTCAAGAGACCCAGTACTTC. Its translation: CASNPDRLQETQYF.

The chain links TRBV2 to TRBJ2-1; TRBD2 might be the D (5 bases). CDR1 and CDR2 (germline): SNHLY, FYNNEI. The CDR3 is 14 amino acids. Trimming left V 6 bases short and J 5 bases short, with 14 bases between. CDR3 nucleotide sequence: TGTGCCAGCAGGATAAGCCCGGGGAACAATGAGCAGTTCTTC. It specifies CASRISPGNNEQFF.

This clone has more than one count but fewer than ten. The chain's CDR3 is CASSPAGKLTNEKLFF. The CDR3 region has the DNA TGTGCCAGCAGCCCCGCGGGGAAGTTAACTAATGAAAAACTGTTTTTT. The rearrangement uses TRBV9 and TRBJ1-4; D is unclear. V gave up 4 bases and J gave up 1 base, with 14 bases separating them. Germline loops: CDR1 SGDLS, CDR2 YYNGEE. The CDR3 loop spans 16 amino acids.

About this clone: A read error may account for a junction end that differs from germline. This chain links TRBV7-9 with TRBJ2-3; weak D call: TRBD1 (5 bases). Germline-derived CDR1 and CDR2 are SEHNR and FQNEAQ (reference sequence). The CDR3 has 17 amino acids. CDR3 nucleotide sequence: TGTGCCAGCAGCCTCGATTTCCTGAAGGGCCACACAGGTACGCAGTATTTT. Translating gives CASSLDFLKGHTGTQYF.

This clone was found a few times. This rearrangement joins TRBV10-1 to TRBJ1-1; D is undetermined. The CDR3 runs to 18 residues. The V and J ends lost 0 bases and 0 bases respectively, with 17 bases between them. Germline V gene lookup returns CDR1 WNHNN and CDR2 SYGVQD (reference sequence). The DNA for the CDR3 is TGCGCCAGCAGTGAGTCCGGGAGGGTGGAGGGAATGAACACTGAAGCTTTCTTT. Encoded protein: CASSESGRVEGMNTEAFF.

The CDR3 region is CASSSSRDTSTDTQYF. The CDR3 DNA reads as TGTGCCAGCAGCTCTTCCCGGGACACGAGCACAGATACGCAGTATTTT. The V gene is TRBV2, the J gene TRBJ2-3; a possible D gene is TRBD1 (6 bases). The germline V gene has CDR1 SNHLY and CDR2 FYNNEI. This CDR3 comprises 16 residues. V was trimmed by 6 bases and J by 0 bases, leaving 16 bases between them. The full variable domain, rest sourced from reference TRBV2 and TRBJ2-3, is EPEVTQTPSHQVTQMGQEVILRCVPISNHLYFYWYRQILGQKVEFLVSFYNNEISEKSEIFDDQFSVERPDGSNFTLKIRSTKLEDSAMYFCASSSSRDTSTDTQYFGPGTRLTVL.

The rearrangement uses TRBV27 and TRBJ1-5; D not resolved. Per the germline V gene, CDR1 is MNHEY and CDR2 is SMNVEV (reference sequence). This CDR3 spans 15 amino acids. Trimming shortened V by 3 bases and J by 4 bases, and 13 bases separated the two germline ends. The DNA of the CDR3 is TGTGCCAGCAGTTTGAACGACAACTTGAATCAGCCCCAGCATTTT. This translates into CASSLNDNLNQPQHF.